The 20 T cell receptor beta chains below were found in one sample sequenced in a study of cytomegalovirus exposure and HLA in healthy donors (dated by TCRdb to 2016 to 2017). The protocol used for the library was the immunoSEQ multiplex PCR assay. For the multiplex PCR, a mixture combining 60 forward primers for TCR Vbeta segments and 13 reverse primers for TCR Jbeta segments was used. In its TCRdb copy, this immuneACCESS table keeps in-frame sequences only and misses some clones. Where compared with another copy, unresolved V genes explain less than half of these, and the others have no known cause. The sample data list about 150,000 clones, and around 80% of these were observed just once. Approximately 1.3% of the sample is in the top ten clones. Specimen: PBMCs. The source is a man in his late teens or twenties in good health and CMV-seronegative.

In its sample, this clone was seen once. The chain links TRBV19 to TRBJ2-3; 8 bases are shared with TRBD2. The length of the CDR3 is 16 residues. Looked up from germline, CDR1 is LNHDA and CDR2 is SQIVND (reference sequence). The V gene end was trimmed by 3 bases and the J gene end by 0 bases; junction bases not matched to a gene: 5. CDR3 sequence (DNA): TGTGCCAGTAGTATGATAGCGGGACAAAGCACAGATACGCAGTATTTT. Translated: CASSMIAGQSTDTQYF.

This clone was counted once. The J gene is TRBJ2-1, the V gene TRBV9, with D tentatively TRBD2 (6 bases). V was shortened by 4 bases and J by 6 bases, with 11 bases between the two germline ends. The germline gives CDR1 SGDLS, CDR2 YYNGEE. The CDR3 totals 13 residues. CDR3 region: CASSFGTANEQFF. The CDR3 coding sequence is TGTGCCAGCAGCTTCGGGACTGCCAATGAGCAGTTCTTC.

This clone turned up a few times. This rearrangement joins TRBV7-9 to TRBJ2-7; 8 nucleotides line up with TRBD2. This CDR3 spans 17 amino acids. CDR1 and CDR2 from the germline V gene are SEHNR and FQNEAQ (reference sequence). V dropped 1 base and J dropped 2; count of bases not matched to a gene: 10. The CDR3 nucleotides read TGTGCCAGCAGCTTAGGGCACGGCGGGAGGCTAGCCTACGAGCAGTACTTC. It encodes CASSLGHGGRLAYEQYF.

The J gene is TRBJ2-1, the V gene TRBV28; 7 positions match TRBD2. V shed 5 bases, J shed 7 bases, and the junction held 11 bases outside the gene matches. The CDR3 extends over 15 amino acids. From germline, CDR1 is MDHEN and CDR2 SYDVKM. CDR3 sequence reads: CASSEVGGPRNEQFF. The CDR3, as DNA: TGTGCCAGCAGTGAGGTGGGAGGGCCTAGGAATGAGCAGTTCTTC.

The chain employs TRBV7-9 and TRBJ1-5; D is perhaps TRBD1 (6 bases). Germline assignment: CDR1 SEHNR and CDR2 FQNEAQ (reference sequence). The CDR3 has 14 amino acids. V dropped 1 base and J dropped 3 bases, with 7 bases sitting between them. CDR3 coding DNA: TGTGCCAGCAGCTTAGACAGGGTCAATCAGCCCCAGCATTTT. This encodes CASSLDRVNQPQHF.

This CDR3 reads CASRRTSGLETQYF. In DNA form, the CDR3 reads TGTGCCAGTCGGCGGACTAGCGGATTAGAGACCCAGTACTTC. The J gene is TRBJ2-5, the V gene TRBV7-2; TRBD2 matches at 10 bases. V dropped 9 bases and J dropped 4; count of bases not matched to a gene: 8. Germline V gene lookup returns CDR1 SGHTA and CDR2 FQGNSA. The CDR3 covers 14 residues.

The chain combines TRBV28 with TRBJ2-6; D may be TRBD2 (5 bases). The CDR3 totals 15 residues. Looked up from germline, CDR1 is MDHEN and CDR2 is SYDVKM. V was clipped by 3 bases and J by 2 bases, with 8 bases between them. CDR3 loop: CASSFGEPGANVLTF. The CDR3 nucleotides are TGTGCCAGCAGTTTCGGGGAGCCTGGGGCCAACGTCCTGACTTTC.

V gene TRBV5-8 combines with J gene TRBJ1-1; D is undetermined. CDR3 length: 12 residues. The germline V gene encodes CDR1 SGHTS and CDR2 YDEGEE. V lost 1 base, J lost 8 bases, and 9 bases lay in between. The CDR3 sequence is CASSLPTYEAFF. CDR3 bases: TGTGCCAGCAGCTTGCCCACATACGAAGCTTTCTTT. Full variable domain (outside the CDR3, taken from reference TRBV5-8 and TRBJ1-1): EAGVTQSPTHLIKTRGQQATLRCSPISGHTSVYWYQQALGLGLQFLLWYDEGEERNRGNFPPRFSGRQFPNYSSELNVNALELEDSALYLCASSLPTYEAFFGQGTRLTVV.

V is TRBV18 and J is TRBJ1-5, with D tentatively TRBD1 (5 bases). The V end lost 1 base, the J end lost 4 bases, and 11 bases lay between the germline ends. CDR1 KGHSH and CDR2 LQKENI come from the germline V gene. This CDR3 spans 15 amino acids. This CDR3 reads CASSPLPRENQPQHF. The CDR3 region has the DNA TGTGCCAGCTCACCACTCCCCAGGGAAAATCAGCCCCAGCATTTT.

The DNA for the CDR3 is TGTGCCAGCAGCTTATTGGGGGGCACTGAAGCTTTCTTT. Translated, it gives CASSLLGGTEAFF. This chain joins TRBV13 and TRBJ1-1, with D possibly matching TRBD1 (5 bases). This CDR3 has 13 amino acids. Trimming pared 2 bases from V and 4 bases from J, leaving 8 bases between. Per germline, CDR1 PRHDT and CDR2 FYEKMQ (reference sequence). The full variable domain, with the rest looked up from reference TRBV13 and TRBJ1-1, is AAGVIQSPRHLIKEKRETATLKCYPIPRHDTVYWYQQGPGQDPQFLISFYEKMQSDKGSIPDRFSAQQFSDYHSELNMSSLELGDSALYFCASSLLGGTEAFFGQGTRLTVV.

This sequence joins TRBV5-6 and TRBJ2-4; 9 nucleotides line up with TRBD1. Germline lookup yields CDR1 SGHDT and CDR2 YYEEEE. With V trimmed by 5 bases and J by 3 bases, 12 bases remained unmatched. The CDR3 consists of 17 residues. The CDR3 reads CASSPTPGQGGKNIQYF. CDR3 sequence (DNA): TGTGCCAGCAGTCCGACTCCGGGACAGGGCGGCAAAAACATTCAGTACTTC.

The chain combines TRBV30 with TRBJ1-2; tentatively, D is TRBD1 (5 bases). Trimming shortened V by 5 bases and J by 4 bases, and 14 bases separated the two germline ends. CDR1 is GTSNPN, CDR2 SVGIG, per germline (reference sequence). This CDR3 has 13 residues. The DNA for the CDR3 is TGTGCCTGGCCCCGTGGGGGGACCTATGGCTACACCTTC. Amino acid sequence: CAWPRGGTYGYTF.

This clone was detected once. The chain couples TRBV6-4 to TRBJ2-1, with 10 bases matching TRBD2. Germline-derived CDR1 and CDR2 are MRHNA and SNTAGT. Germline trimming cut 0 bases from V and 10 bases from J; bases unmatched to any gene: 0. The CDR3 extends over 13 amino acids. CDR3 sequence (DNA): TGTGCCAGCAGTGACTCGACTAGCGGGGAGCAGTTCTTC. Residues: CASSDSTSGEQFF.

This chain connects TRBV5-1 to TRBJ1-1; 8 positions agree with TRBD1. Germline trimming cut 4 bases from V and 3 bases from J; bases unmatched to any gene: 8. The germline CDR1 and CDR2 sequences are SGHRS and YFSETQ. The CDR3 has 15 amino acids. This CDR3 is CASSPQGAGDTEAFF. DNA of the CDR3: TGCGCCAGCAGCCCCCAGGGGGCGGGGGACACTGAAGCTTTCTTT.

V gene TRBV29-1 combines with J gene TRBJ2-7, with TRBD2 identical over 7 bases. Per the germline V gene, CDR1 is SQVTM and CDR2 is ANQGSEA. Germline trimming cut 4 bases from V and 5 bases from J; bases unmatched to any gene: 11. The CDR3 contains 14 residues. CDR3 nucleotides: TGCAGCGTTGCGGGCGGCGGGAGATCCCACGAGCAGTACTTC. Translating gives CSVAGGGRSHEQYF.

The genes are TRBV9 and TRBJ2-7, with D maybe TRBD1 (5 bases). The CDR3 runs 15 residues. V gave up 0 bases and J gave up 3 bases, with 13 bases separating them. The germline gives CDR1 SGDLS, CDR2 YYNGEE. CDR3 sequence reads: CASSVGGRTSYEQYF. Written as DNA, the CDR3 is TGTGCCAGCAGCGTAGGAGGTCGGACAAGCTACGAGCAGTACTTC. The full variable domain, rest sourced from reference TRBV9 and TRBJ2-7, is DSGVTQTPKHLITATGQRVTLRCSPRSGDLSVYWYQQSLDQGLQFLIQYYNGEERAKGNILERFSAQQFPDLHSELNLSSLELGDSALYFCASSVGGRTSYEQYFGPGTRLTVT.

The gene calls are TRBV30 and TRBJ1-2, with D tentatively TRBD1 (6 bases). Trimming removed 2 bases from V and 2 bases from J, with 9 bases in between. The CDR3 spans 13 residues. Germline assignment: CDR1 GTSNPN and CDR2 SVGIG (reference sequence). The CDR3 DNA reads TGTGCCTGGAGTTCCACAGGGAACTATGGCTACACCTTC. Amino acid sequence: CAWSSTGNYGYTF.

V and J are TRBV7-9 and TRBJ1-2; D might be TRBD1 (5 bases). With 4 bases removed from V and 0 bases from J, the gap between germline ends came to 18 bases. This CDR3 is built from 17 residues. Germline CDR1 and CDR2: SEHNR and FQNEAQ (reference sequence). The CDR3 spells CASSSRVRTAANYGYTF. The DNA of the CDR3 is TGTGCCAGCAGCTCCAGGGTGAGGACGGCGGCTAACTATGGCTACACCTTC. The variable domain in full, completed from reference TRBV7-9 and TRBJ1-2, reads DTGVSQNPRHKITKRGQNVTFRCDPISEHNRLYWYRQTLGQGPEFLTYFQNEAQLEKSRLLSDRFSAERPKGSFSTLEIQRTEQGDSAMYLCASSSRVRTAANYGYTFGSGTRLTVV.

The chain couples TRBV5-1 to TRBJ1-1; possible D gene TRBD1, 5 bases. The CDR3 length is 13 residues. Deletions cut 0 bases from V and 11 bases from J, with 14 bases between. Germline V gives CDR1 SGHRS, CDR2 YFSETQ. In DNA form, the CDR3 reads TGCGCCAGCAGCTTGGCGGCAGGGTGGTACGCTTTCTTT. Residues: CASSLAAGWYAFF.

CDR3 in amino acids: CATSSSREGGYEQYF. The CDR3 DNA reads TGTGCCACCAGCAGCAGCAGGGAAGGTGGCTACGAGCAGTACTTC. V and J are TRBV15 and TRBJ2-7, with D tentatively TRBD1 (5 bases). The V end was cut by 3 bases, the J end by 3 bases, with 15 bases between. CDR3 length: 15 residues. Germline CDR1 and CDR2: LNHNV and YYDKDF (reference sequence).